This section outlines one T cell receptor (beta chain) sequence together with its context. The CDR3 covers 15 residues. The V gene end was trimmed by 2 bases and the J gene end by 1 base; junction bases not matched to a gene: 0. Germline CDR1 reads SNHLY; CDR2 reads FYNNEI. This specimen belongs to a study of blood T cell repertoires in COVID-19. Overall study context: COVID-19 samples collected from the United States, Italy and Spain covered acute and convalescent phases.

Assay: immunoSEQ multiplex PCR; the TCRdb copy retains only in-frame clones and omits some. The repertoire consists of about 160,000 clones, with over 70% occurring once and the leading ten covering about a tenth. The receptor was isolated from a woman aged 80 or over with active or convalescent COVID-19. The sample comprised peripheral blood. The rearrangement links TRBV2 to TRBJ2-2; TRBD2 matches 8 bases. CDR3 residues: CASSETSGNTGELFF. CDR3 sequence (DNA): TGTGCCAGCAGTGAAACTAGCGGGAACACCGGGGAGCTGTTTTTT.